This T cell receptor beta chain emerged from a study of blood T cell repertoires in COVID-19. At the level of the study: Donors in the United States, Italy and Spain gave samples during acute or convalescent COVID-19. T cells, B-cell-depleted T cells, or PBMCs supplied cDNA or gDNA.

Generated by immunoSEQ multiplex PCR, the TCRdb table keeps only in-frame clones and is missing some. This sample yields more than 400,000 clones, of which roughly 85% are seen a single time; about 3.2% belongs to the top ten. CDR1 is GTSNPN and CDR2 is SVGIG in the germline V gene (reference sequence). Trimming removed 2 bases at V and 6 bases at J, with 13 bases between. The CDR3 length is 13 residues. The source of this sequence is a human donor in a cohort sampled during active COVID-19. Sequencing input: peripheral blood. The V gene is TRBV30, the J gene TRBJ1-2; the D is unclear. The CDR3 sequence: CAWSLGLLNGYTF. In DNA form, the CDR3 reads TGTGCCTGGAGTCTTGGACTCTTAAATGGCTACACCTTC.